This T cell receptor (beta chain) was identified during a study of blood T cell repertoires in COVID-19. Study background: Sites in the United States, Italy and Spain provided acute and convalescent COVID-19 samples. Sources were T cells, B-cell-depleted T cells, or PBMCs; the material itself was cDNA or gDNA.

The V gene lost 1 base and the J gene lost 8 bases, with 12 bases spanning the gap. Germline V gene data show CDR1 as SEHNR and CDR2 as FQNEAQ (reference sequence). This CDR3 spans 14 amino acids. This clone was detected a few times. How the authors handled the data: Reference gene primers were amplified, and this amplification served to estimate nucleated cell counts. Produced via immunoSEQ multiplex PCR; TCRdb's table is partial and in-frame only. V and J calls and clone size are as listed in that table; D and trimming were resolved from the DNA. The sample lists more than 50,000 clones, more than 60% occurring once.

The sequenced sample was peripheral blood. This sequence was found in a woman in her 70s with acute or convalescent COVID-19. The chain links TRBV7-9 to TRBJ2-1; weak D call: TRBD1 (5 bases). CDR3 coding DNA: TGTGCCAGCAGCTTAGTTTGGACATCCGATGAGCAGTTCTTC. Its translation is CASSLVWTSDEQFF.